The sequence of this T cell receptor beta chain was determined in a study of control samples from healthy donors and cancer patients. Sequencing used immunoSEQ multiplex PCR; TCRdb keeps in-frame clones, though not all of them. The table has around 75,000 clones, around 92% seen once. V dropped 5 bases and J dropped 7 bases, with 11 bases sitting between them. The CDR3 sequence is 13 residues long. The source of this sequence is a woman between 55 and 75 years old in good health. Input material: blood. The V gene is TRBV12-3 or TRBV12-4, the J gene TRBJ1-4, with D maybe TRBD1 (6 bases). The CDR3 region has the DNA TGTGCCAGCAGTCGGGGGCGGGTTGAAAAACTGTTTTTT. Translating it yields CASSRGRVEKLFF.